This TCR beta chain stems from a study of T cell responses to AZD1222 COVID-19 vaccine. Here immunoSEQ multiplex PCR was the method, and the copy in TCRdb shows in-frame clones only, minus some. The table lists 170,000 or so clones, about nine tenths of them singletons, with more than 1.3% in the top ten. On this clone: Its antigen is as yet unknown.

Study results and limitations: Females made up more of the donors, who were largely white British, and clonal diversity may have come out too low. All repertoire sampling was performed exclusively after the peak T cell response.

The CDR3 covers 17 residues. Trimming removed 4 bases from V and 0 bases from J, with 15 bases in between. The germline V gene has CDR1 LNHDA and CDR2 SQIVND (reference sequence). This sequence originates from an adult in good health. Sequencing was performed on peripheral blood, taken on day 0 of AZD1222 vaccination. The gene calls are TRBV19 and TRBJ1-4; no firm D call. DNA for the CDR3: TGTGCCAGTAGTACCCGATCGGGCCTCTCAACTAATGAAAAACTGTTTTTT. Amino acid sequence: CASSTRSGLSTNEKLFF.